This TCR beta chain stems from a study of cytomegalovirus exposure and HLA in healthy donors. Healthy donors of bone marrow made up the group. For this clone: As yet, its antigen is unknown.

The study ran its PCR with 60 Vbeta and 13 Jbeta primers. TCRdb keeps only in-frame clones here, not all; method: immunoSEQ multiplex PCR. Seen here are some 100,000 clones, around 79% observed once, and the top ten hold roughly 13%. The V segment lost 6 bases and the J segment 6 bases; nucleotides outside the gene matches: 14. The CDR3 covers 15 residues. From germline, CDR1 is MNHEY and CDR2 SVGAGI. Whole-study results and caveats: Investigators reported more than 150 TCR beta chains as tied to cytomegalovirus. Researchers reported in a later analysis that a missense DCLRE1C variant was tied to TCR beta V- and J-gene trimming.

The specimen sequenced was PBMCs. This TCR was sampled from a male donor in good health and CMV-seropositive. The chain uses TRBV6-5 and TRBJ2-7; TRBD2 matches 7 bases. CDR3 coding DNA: TGTGCCAGCAGCCAAATGGGGGGGGTGGCCCGCGAGCAGTACTTC. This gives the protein CASSQMGGVAREQYF.